The rows below give T cell receptor beta chains drawn from one sample of a study of blood T cell repertoires in COVID-19. The data were produced by immunoSEQ multiplex PCR, yet TCRdb's version contains in-frame clones alone and is incomplete. This table holds 50,000 to 65,000 clones, 65% to 90% found once. Sequences were obtained from peripheral blood. These receptors were collected from a man aged 35-49 years with acute or convalescent COVID-19. CDR3s include the opening cysteine and the closing phenylalanine or tryptophan. Each record gives: CDR3 DNA, CDR3 protein, D gene, V gene, J gene, clone size. D genes are given only for firm matches. The size entry is marked missing in some rows and otherwise reads once, few, many or a size class.

cdr3_nt: TGTGCCAGCAGGAAAGCGGCAGTAACCTACAATGAGCAGTTCTTC; cdr3_aa: CASRKAAVTYNEQFF; d_call: -; v_call: TRBV27; j_call: TRBJ2-1; clone_size: -
cdr3_nt: TGTGCCAGCAGTTTAATAGAGAGGAACACTGAAGCTTTCTTT; cdr3_aa: CASSLIERNTEAFF; d_call: -; v_call: TRBV2; j_call: TRBJ1-1; clone_size: once
cdr3_nt: TGCGCCAGCAGCTCCGCCGGACAGGGGGCTGGAAACACCATATATTTT; cdr3_aa: CASSSAGQGAGNTIYF; d_call: TRBD1; v_call: TRBV5-1; j_call: TRBJ1-3; clone_size: -
cdr3_nt: TGTGCCAGCAGCTTACCCTCGGACAGCTCTGGAAACACCATATATTTT; cdr3_aa: CASSLPSDSSGNTIYF; d_call: -; v_call: TRBV7-8; j_call: TRBJ1-3; clone_size: -
cdr3_nt: TGCGCCAGCACCGCTTCAGGCTCTAATGAAAAACTGTTTTTT; cdr3_aa: CASTASGSNEKLFF; d_call: -; v_call: TRBV5-1; j_call: TRBJ1-4; clone_size: -
cdr3_nt: TGTGCCAGCAGTACAGGGCCTGGGGACTATGGCTACACCTTC; cdr3_aa: CASSTGPGDYGYTF; d_call: -; v_call: TRBV6-4; j_call: TRBJ1-2; clone_size: -
cdr3_nt: TGTGCCAGCAGCTTCACCAGGGGAAATGAAAAACTGTTTTTT; cdr3_aa: CASSFTRGNEKLFF; d_call: -; v_call: TRBV7-2; j_call: TRBJ1-4; clone_size: -
cdr3_nt: TGTGCCAGCAGCGACTGGGAGAACCTTATCCCCTTC; cdr3_aa: CASSDWENLIPF; d_call: -; v_call: TRBV2; j_call: TRBJ1-2; clone_size: -
cdr3_nt: TGTGCCACCAGCTCCACCGGGACAGGGGGCGACTATGGCTACACCTTC; cdr3_aa: CATSSTGTGGDYGYTF; d_call: TRBD1; v_call: TRBV24-1; j_call: TRBJ1-2; clone_size: -
cdr3_nt: TGCGCCAGCAGCTTGGAGGGGGACAGGGTCCCAAACATTCAGTACTTC; cdr3_aa: CASSLEGDRVPNIQYF; d_call: TRBD1; v_call: TRBV5-1; j_call: TRBJ2-4; clone_size: -
cdr3_nt: TGTGCCAGCTCACCTCCCCTCAGGGTCCATGAGCAGTTCTTC; cdr3_aa: CASSPPLRVHEQFF; d_call: -; v_call: TRBV18; j_call: TRBJ2-1; clone_size: -
cdr3_nt: TGTGCCGCACGGGATTCCATCCCCAACTATGGCTACACCTTC; cdr3_aa: CAARDSIPNYGYTF; d_call: -; v_call: TRBV28; j_call: TRBJ1-2; clone_size: -
cdr3_nt: TGTGCCAGCACCCGTGTGGGACAGGGACACTATGGCTACACCTTC; cdr3_aa: CASTRVGQGHYGYTF; d_call: TRBD1; v_call: TRBV5-4; j_call: TRBJ1-2; clone_size: -
cdr3_nt: TGTGCCAGCAGCTTAGGTCTTTACTCCTACGAGCAGTACTTC; cdr3_aa: CASSLGLYSYEQYF; d_call: -; v_call: TRBV7-6; j_call: TRBJ2-7; clone_size: -
cdr3_nt: TGTGCCTGGCAACGACAGGGTTTCTATGGCTACACCTTC; cdr3_aa: CAWQRQGFYGYTF; d_call: TRBD1; v_call: TRBV30; j_call: TRBJ1-2; clone_size: -
cdr3_nt: TGTGCCTGGGCCGGTTTTGAGTATGGCTACACCTTC; cdr3_aa: CAWAGFEYGYTF; d_call: -; v_call: TRBV30; j_call: TRBJ1-2; clone_size: -
cdr3_nt: TGTGCCAGCAGGGATCCGGGCCAGGGGGAAGCTTTCTTT; cdr3_aa: CASRDPGQGEAFF; d_call: -; v_call: TRBV6-5; j_call: TRBJ1-1; clone_size: -
cdr3_nt: TGTGCCATAATAAACCGGGACAGTTTAATAGTGTTGAACACTGAAGCTTTCTTT; cdr3_aa: CAIINRDSLIVLNTEAFF; d_call: TRBD1; v_call: TRBV27; j_call: TRBJ1-1; clone_size: -
cdr3_nt: TGTGCCAGCAGCCCTCTGGGGGGGCCTCGGTATGAGCAGTTCTTC; cdr3_aa: CASSPLGGPRYEQFF; d_call: -; v_call: TRBV3-1/TRBV3-2; j_call: TRBJ2-1; clone_size: -
cdr3_nt: TGTGCCAGCAGCCTCAGGGGGATTAATGAAAAACTGTTTTTT; cdr3_aa: CASSLRGINEKLFF; d_call: TRBD1; v_call: TRBV3-1/TRBV3-2; j_call: TRBJ1-4; clone_size: -
cdr3_nt: TGCGCCAGCAGTCCTGACAGGGCCGCTGAAGCTTTCTTT; cdr3_aa: CASSPDRAAEAFF; d_call: TRBD1; v_call: TRBV10-2; j_call: TRBJ1-1; clone_size: -
cdr3_nt: TGTGCCACCAGCGGGTACAGGGAGGGAGAGACCCAGTACTTC; cdr3_aa: CATSGYREGETQYF; d_call: -; v_call: TRBV15; j_call: TRBJ2-5; clone_size: once
cdr3_nt: TGTGCCTGGACAGGGGCCCTCTCCCCCTATGGCTACACCTTC; cdr3_aa: CAWTGALSPYGYTF; d_call: -; v_call: TRBV30; j_call: TRBJ1-2; clone_size: -
cdr3_nt: TGTGCCACCAGTGGTCAGGGGGAGAGAAAAGCTTTCTTT; cdr3_aa: CATSGQGERKAFF; d_call: TRBD1; v_call: TRBV24-1; j_call: TRBJ1-1; clone_size: -
cdr3_nt: TGTGCCAGCAGTCCCAGGACAGGGGTTCGAGCTTTCTTT; cdr3_aa: CASSPRTGVRAFF; d_call: TRBD1; v_call: TRBV12-3/TRBV12-4; j_call: TRBJ1-1; clone_size: -
cdr3_nt: TGTGCCAGCAGTTTATTAAGCCGGGGACTAGCGGGGGACAATGAGCAGTTCTTC; cdr3_aa: CASSLLSRGLAGDNEQFF; d_call: TRBD2; v_call: TRBV27; j_call: TRBJ2-1; clone_size: -
cdr3_nt: TGTGCCAGCAGCCACCTATTAACAGGGACTGGGGCCAACGTCCTGACTTTC; cdr3_aa: CASSHLLTGTGANVLTF; d_call: -; v_call: TRBV4-2; j_call: TRBJ2-6; clone_size: -
cdr3_nt: TGTGCCATGATGGGGCATATGAACACTGAAGCTTTCTTT; cdr3_aa: CAMMGHMNTEAFF; d_call: -; v_call: TRBV2; j_call: TRBJ1-1; clone_size: -
cdr3_nt: TGTGCCAGCACCGACGGGGGACAGACGTGGCCTGAAGCTTTCTTT; cdr3_aa: CASTDGGQTWPEAFF; d_call: TRBD1; v_call: TRBV6-5; j_call: TRBJ1-1; clone_size: -
cdr3_nt: TGTGCCAGCAGCGCCCCGGGACTAGCAAGAAGCTACGAGCAGTACTTC; cdr3_aa: CASSAPGLARSYEQYF; d_call: TRBD2; v_call: TRBV11-3; j_call: TRBJ2-7; clone_size: -
cdr3_nt: TGTGCCAGCACCGTATCTAGCGGGGTCACCGGGGAGCTGTTTTTT; cdr3_aa: CASTVSSGVTGELFF; d_call: TRBD2; v_call: TRBV6-1; j_call: TRBJ2-2; clone_size: once
cdr3_nt: TGTGCCAGCAGTGTATCCGGGACAGGGAGGAACACTGAAGCTTTCTTT; cdr3_aa: CASSVSGTGRNTEAFF; d_call: TRBD1; v_call: TRBV28; j_call: TRBJ1-1; clone_size: -
cdr3_nt: TGTGCCAGCTCACCAAGAGGGGGCCCCGTTTATTTT; cdr3_aa: CASSPRGGPVYF; d_call: TRBD1; v_call: TRBV18; j_call: TRBJ1-4; clone_size: -
cdr3_nt: TGTGCCAGCAGTCCCCCTGCAGGGTGGAACACTGAAGCTTTCTTT; cdr3_aa: CASSPPAGWNTEAFF; d_call: -; v_call: TRBV5-6; j_call: TRBJ1-1; clone_size: -
cdr3_nt: TGCAGTGCTAGTCTCTGGGGGGGGGCGAACACTGAAGCTTTCTTT; cdr3_aa: CSASLWGGANTEAFF; d_call: -; v_call: TRBV20-1; j_call: TRBJ1-1; clone_size: -
cdr3_nt: TGTGCCAGCAGCCCCGAGGGGACAGGGGGCACAGATACGCAGTATTTT; cdr3_aa: CASSPEGTGGTDTQYF; d_call: TRBD1; v_call: TRBV11-3; j_call: TRBJ2-3; clone_size: -
cdr3_nt: TGTGCCAGCAGCTTAGCGGCGGGTCCCACCCTCGAGCAGTACTTC; cdr3_aa: CASSLAAGPTLEQYF; d_call: -; v_call: TRBV11-1; j_call: TRBJ2-7; clone_size: few
cdr3_nt: TGTGCCAGCAGTGAACCCCCGGGACAGATCTACGAGCAGTACTTC; cdr3_aa: CASSEPPGQIYEQYF; d_call: TRBD1; v_call: TRBV6-1; j_call: TRBJ2-7; clone_size: -
cdr3_nt: TGTGCCACCAGTGACCCAGACAGGAGCTCCTACAATGAGCAGTTCTTC; cdr3_aa: CATSDPDRSSYNEQFF; d_call: -; v_call: TRBV24-1; j_call: TRBJ2-1; clone_size: -
cdr3_nt: TGTGCCAGCAGCGTCTTACAGGGGGCAATCTCTGGGGCCAACGTCCTGACTTTC; cdr3_aa: CASSVLQGAISGANVLTF; d_call: TRBD1; v_call: TRBV9; j_call: TRBJ2-6; clone_size: -
cdr3_nt: TGTGCCAGCAGTGGAGGTCGGCTCCAAGAGACCCAGTACTTC; cdr3_aa: CASSGGRLQETQYF; d_call: -; v_call: TRBV6-6; j_call: TRBJ2-5; clone_size: few
cdr3_nt: TGTGCCAGCAGCTTAGAAGCTGCTATCGGCTACACCTTC; cdr3_aa: CASSLEAAIGYTF; d_call: -; v_call: TRBV11-2; j_call: TRBJ1-2; clone_size: -
cdr3_nt: TGTGCCTGGAGGTCCCCGGGAGTAGCTAATCTCAACACTGAAGCTTTCTTT; cdr3_aa: CAWRSPGVANLNTEAFF; d_call: -; v_call: TRBV30; j_call: TRBJ1-1; clone_size: -
cdr3_nt: TGTGCCAGCAGCGTGAGGGACAGGGTGAACACTGAAGCTTTCTTT; cdr3_aa: CASSVRDRVNTEAFF; d_call: TRBD1; v_call: TRBV7-8; j_call: TRBJ1-1; clone_size: -
cdr3_nt: TGCGCCAGCAGCACCGGCGGAGTTTCAAGATCTGGAAACACCATATATTTT; cdr3_aa: CASSTGGVSRSGNTIYF; d_call: -; v_call: TRBV4-1; j_call: TRBJ1-3; clone_size: -
cdr3_nt: TGTGCCTGGAACCCCGGGGAGGGAGGCTACACCTTC; cdr3_aa: CAWNPGEGGYTF; d_call: -; v_call: TRBV30; j_call: TRBJ1-2; clone_size: -
cdr3_nt: TGTGCCAGCAGCTTAAGGTCTAGTGATACGCAGTATTTT; cdr3_aa: CASSLRSSDTQYF; d_call: -; v_call: TRBV11-3; j_call: TRBJ2-3; clone_size: -
cdr3_nt: TGCGCCAGCAGCCAAGATGGGGGGTTTGCTAATGAAAAACTGTTTTTT; cdr3_aa: CASSQDGGFANEKLFF; d_call: -; v_call: TRBV4-1; j_call: TRBJ1-4; clone_size: -
cdr3_nt: TGTGCCAGTCAGGGGAATAATTCACCCCTCCACTTT; cdr3_aa: CASQGNNSPLHF; d_call: -; v_call: TRBV6-5; j_call: TRBJ1-6; clone_size: -
cdr3_nt: TGTGCCAGCAGGGGGGCCGGGGATCAGCCCCAGCATTTT; cdr3_aa: CASRGAGDQPQHF; d_call: -; v_call: TRBV25-1; j_call: TRBJ1-5; clone_size: -
cdr3_nt: TGTGCCAGCAGTGAAGTTTACCCTACTAGGGTCACAGATACGCAGTATTTT; cdr3_aa: CASSEVYPTRVTDTQYF; d_call: -; v_call: TRBV6-1; j_call: TRBJ2-3; clone_size: -
cdr3_nt: TGTGCCAGTAGTAGGGAGAGTGGACTTGGCTACACCTTC; cdr3_aa: CASSRESGLGYTF; d_call: -; v_call: TRBV19; j_call: TRBJ1-2; clone_size: -
cdr3_nt: TGTGCCAGCAGCCAAGATCGGGGCCGCTTCCCTAAGACAGGGGGATTAGATGGCTACACCTTC; cdr3_aa: CASSQDRGRFPKTGGLDGYTF; d_call: TRBD1; v_call: TRBV3-1/TRBV3-2; j_call: TRBJ1-2; clone_size: once
cdr3_nt: TGCGCCAGCAGGGCGGGACGGATGAACACTGAAGCTTTCTTT; cdr3_aa: CASRAGRMNTEAFF; d_call: -; v_call: TRBV5-1; j_call: TRBJ1-1; clone_size: -
cdr3_nt: TGTGCCAGCAGCCTACAGGGAACTAATGAAAAACTGTTTTTT; cdr3_aa: CASSLQGTNEKLFF; d_call: -; v_call: TRBV11-3; j_call: TRBJ1-4; clone_size: few